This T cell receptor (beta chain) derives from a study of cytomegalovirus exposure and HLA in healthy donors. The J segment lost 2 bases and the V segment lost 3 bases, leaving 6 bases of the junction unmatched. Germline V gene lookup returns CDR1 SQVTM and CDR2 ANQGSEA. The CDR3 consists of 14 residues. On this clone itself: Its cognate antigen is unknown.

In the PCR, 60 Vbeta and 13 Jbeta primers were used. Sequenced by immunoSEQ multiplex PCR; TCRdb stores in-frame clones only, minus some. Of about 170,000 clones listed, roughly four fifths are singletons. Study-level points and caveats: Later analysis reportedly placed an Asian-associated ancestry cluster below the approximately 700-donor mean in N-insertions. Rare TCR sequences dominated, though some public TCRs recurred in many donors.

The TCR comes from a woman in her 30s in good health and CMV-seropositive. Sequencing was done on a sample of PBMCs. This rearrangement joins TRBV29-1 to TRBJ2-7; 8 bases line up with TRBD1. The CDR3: CSVERTGTPYEQYF. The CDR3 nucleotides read TGCAGCGTTGAGCGGACAGGGACGCCCTACGAGCAGTACTTC.